The 18 T cell receptor beta chains below all came from one sample that was sequenced in a study of graft-versus-host responses after intestinal transplantation. Libraries were prepared by immunoSEQ multiplex PCR; TCRdb keeps only in-frame clonotypes and omits some of them. The data hold around 30,000 clones, with over 65% observed a single time. The specimen comprised PBMCs, sampled around 29 days after intestinal transplant. The receptors shown here come from a human patient who received an intestinal transplant, so some T cells may come from the graft donor.

The gene calls are TRBV5-1 and TRBJ1-6; D gene ambiguous. The germline V gene has CDR1 SGHRS and CDR2 YFSETQ. The CDR3 runs to 15 residues. Trimming removed 4 bases from V and 8 bases from J, with 16 bases in between. In nucleotides, the CDR3 is TGCGCCAGCAGCCACGCCACCTTTAGGGATTCACCCCTCCACTTT. Amino acids: CASSHATFRDSPLHF.

V is TRBV5-1 and J is TRBJ2-1; D is unclear. Germline V CDR1 and CDR2: SGHRS, YFSETQ. This CDR3 region has 17 residues. Trimming stripped 4 bases from V and 3 bases from J, with 20 bases between. In DNA, the CDR3 is TGCGCCAGCAGCCGACCCATGGAGTCCTACGGCTACAATGAGCAGTTCTTC. Translated, it gives CASSRPMESYGYNEQFF.

The genes are TRBV30 and TRBJ1-1; TRBD1 aligns across 8 bases. V was pared by 3 bases and J by 8 bases, with 11 bases of the junction left unmatched. The CDR3 has 14 amino acids. The germline gives CDR1 GTSNPN, CDR2 SVGIG (reference sequence). The chain's CDR3 is CAWSSGTGTREAFF. Here the CDR3 DNA reads TGTGCCTGGAGCTCCGGGACAGGAACTAGGGAAGCTTTCTTT.

V is TRBV27 and J is TRBJ1-1; D is perhaps TRBD1 (5 bases). The CDR3 contains 17 residues. The germline gives CDR1 MNHEY, CDR2 SMNVEV (reference sequence). V dropped 5 bases and J dropped 3 bases, with 22 bases sitting between them. CDR3 protein: CASSNIGGYWGYTEAFF. The CDR3 region has the DNA TGTGCCAGCAGTAATATTGGGGGGTATTGGGGTTACACTGAAGCTTTCTTT.

The chain recombines TRBV11-3 with TRBJ2-7; TRBD2 matches at 11 bases. The V and J ends lost 2 bases and 6 bases, in that order; junction bases with no gene match: 0. Germline CDR1 SGHNT, CDR2 YENEEA. CDR3 length: 13 amino acids. The CDR3 region is CASSLLAGGEQYF. The CDR3 DNA reads as TGTGCCAGCAGCTTACTAGCGGGGGGCGAGCAGTACTTC.

The chain has TRBV28 and TRBJ2-7, with 7 bases lining up with TRBD1. The CDR3 is 14 residues long. The germline V gene encodes CDR1 MDHEN and CDR2 SYDVKM. V lost 7 bases, J lost 0 bases, and 6 bases stayed unmatched. CDR3 nucleotides: TGTGCCAGCACGACAGGGCATGGCTCCTACGAGCAGTACTTC. Its translation: CASTTGHGSYEQYF.

The J gene is TRBJ2-2, the V gene TRBV4-2; no clear D. The germline CDR1 and CDR2 sequences are LGHNA and YNFKEQ. Trimming removed 5 bases from V and 9 bases from J, with 19 bases in between. The CDR3 sequence is 15 residues long. The CDR3, as DNA: TGTGCCAGCAGCTTACTCCTGGATTCAACCAGGGAGCTGTTTTTT. Its protein product is CASSLLLDSTRELFF.

V and J are TRBV9 and TRBJ2-5; D is uncertain. Germline loops: CDR1 SGDLS, CDR2 YYNGEE. The CDR3 consists of 12 residues. V was shortened by 0 bases and J by 0 bases, with 0 bases between the two germline ends. This chain's CDR3 is CASSVDQETQYF. Here the CDR3 DNA reads TGTGCCAGCAGCGTAGACCAAGAGACCCAGTACTTC.

The chain links TRBV4-1 to TRBJ2-3, with 9 bases aligning to TRBD2. V was pared by 0 bases and J by 0 bases, with 10 bases of the junction left unmatched. The CDR3 totals 19 residues. Germline V gene data show CDR1 as MGHRA and CDR2 as YSYEKL. CDR3 protein: CASSQDFLAGRLSTDTQYF. The CDR3 DNA follows: TGCGCCAGCAGCCAAGATTTTCTAGCGGGGAGACTCAGCACAGATACGCAGTATTTT.

J is TRBJ2-7 and V is TRBV5-1, with D possibly called TRBD1 or TRBD2 (5 bases each). V was cut by 5 bases and J by 2 bases, with 14 bases left in between. Germline CDR1 reads SGHRS; CDR2 reads YFSETQ. CDR3 length: 14 residues. The CDR3 sequence: CASRSLPGPYEQYF. For the CDR3, the DNA is TGCGCCAGCAGATCCCTCCCGGGACCCTACGAGCAGTACTTC.

The CDR3 here is CASSVVEQGAEAFF. The DNA of the CDR3 is TGTGCCAGCAGCGTAGTGGAACAGGGGGCTGAAGCTTTCTTT. V and J are TRBV9 and TRBJ1-1; 8 positions match TRBD1. The trim removed 0 bases at V and 6 bases at J, leaving 4 bases unmatched. Germline loops: CDR1 SGDLS, CDR2 YYNGEE. This CDR3 is 14 amino acids long.

The V and J genes are TRBV7-2 and TRBJ2-2; weak D call: TRBD1 (5 bases). This CDR3 region has 14 residues. Trimming removed 6 bases from V and 7 bases from J, with 15 bases in between. Germline CDR1 SGHTA, CDR2 FQGNSA. The CDR3 loop is CASRRQSTVGELFF. CDR3 in DNA: TGTGCCAGCAGACGACAGTCGACGGTCGGGGAGCTGTTTTTT. The complete variable domain, with remaining parts taken from reference TRBV7-2 and TRBJ2-2, reads GAGVSQSPSNKVTEKGKDVELRCDPISGHTALYWYRQSLGQGLEFLIYFQGNSAPDKSGLPSDRFSAERTGGSVSTLTIQRTQQEDSAVYLCASRRQSTVGELFFGEGSRLTVL.

This chain uses TRBV6-6 with TRBJ2-1; 9 nucleotides line up with TRBD1. CDR3 length: 16 residues. The V gene end was trimmed by 6 bases and the J gene end by 4 bases; junction bases not matched to a gene: 10. The germline gives CDR1 MNHNY, CDR2 SVGAGI (reference sequence). The CDR3 DNA is TGTGCCAGCAGAGGAGAACCGACAGGGGGTTACAATGAGCAGTTCTTC. It encodes CASRGEPTGGYNEQFF.

The chain employs TRBV19 and TRBJ2-2; D is undetermined. V lost 2 bases, J lost 5 bases, and 6 bases lay in between. CDR1 LNHDA and CDR2 SQIVND come from the germline V gene (reference sequence). The CDR3 extends over 13 amino acids. CDR3 DNA: TGTGCCAGTAGTATAAGGCCAACCGGGGAGCTGTTTTTT. This codes for CASSIRPTGELFF.

V and J are TRBV5-6 and TRBJ1-6, with 7 bases aligning to TRBD1. The CDR3 contains 15 residues. Germline-derived CDR1 and CDR2 are SGHDT and YYEEEE. With 3 bases clipped from V and 8 bases from J, the junction kept 8 bases outside the gene matches. CDR3 protein: CASSSWDRAHSPLHF. CDR3 DNA sequence: TGTGCCAGCAGCTCTTGGGACAGAGCTCATTCACCCCTCCACTTT.

The rearrangement joins TRBV4-1 to TRBJ2-5, with TRBD1 identical over 9 bases. The CDR3 length is 14 residues. V was pared by 4 bases and J by 5 bases, with 5 bases of the junction left unmatched. Germline lookup yields CDR1 MGHRA and CDR2 YSYEKL. This chain's CDR3 is CASSPAGTGETQYF. The CDR3 nucleotides read TGCGCCAGCAGCCCCGCCGGGACAGGGGAGACCCAGTACTTC.

This chain links TRBV19 with TRBJ2-7; D call uncertain. The length of the CDR3 is 14 residues. Trimming cost V 3 bases and J 0 bases, with 9 bases left between them. Germline assignment: CDR1 LNHDA and CDR2 SQIVND (reference sequence). The CDR3: CASSITWRSYEQYF. The CDR3 DNA sequence: TGTGCCAGTAGTATTACCTGGCGCTCCTACGAGCAGTACTTC.

The CDR3 is CASSAGLTYNEQFF. In nucleotides, the CDR3 is TGTGCCAGCAGTGCAGGTTTAACCTACAATGAGCAGTTCTTC. The V call is TRBV9, the J call TRBJ2-1; no clear D gene. The length of the CDR3 is 14 residues. The V gene's germline CDR1 is SGDLS and CDR2 YYNGEE. Trimming removed 5 bases at V and 2 bases at J, with 11 bases between.